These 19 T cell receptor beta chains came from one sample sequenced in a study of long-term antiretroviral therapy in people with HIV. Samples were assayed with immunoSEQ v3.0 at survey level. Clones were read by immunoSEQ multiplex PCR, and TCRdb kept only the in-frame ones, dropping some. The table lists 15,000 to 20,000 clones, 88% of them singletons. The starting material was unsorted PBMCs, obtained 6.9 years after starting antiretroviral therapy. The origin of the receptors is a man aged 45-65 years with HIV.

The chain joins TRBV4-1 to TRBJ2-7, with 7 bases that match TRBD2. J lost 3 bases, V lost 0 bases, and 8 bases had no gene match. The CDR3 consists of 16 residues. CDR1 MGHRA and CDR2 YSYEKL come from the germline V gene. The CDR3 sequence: CASSQEDGLEFYEQYF. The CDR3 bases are TGCGCCAGCAGCCAAGAAGACGGACTAGAGTTCTACGAGCAGTACTTC.

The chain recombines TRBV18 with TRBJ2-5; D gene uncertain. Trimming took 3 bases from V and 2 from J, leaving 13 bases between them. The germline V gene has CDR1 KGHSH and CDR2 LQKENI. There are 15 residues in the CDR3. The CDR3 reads CASSPSTVGQETQYF. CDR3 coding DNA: TGTGCCAGCTCACCTTCCACCGTGGGACAAGAGACCCAGTACTTC.

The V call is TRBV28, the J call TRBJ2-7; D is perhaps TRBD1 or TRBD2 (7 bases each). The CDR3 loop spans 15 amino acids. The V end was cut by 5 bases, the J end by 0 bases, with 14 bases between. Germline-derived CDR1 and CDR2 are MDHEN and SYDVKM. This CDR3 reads CASSIRGGSSYEQYF. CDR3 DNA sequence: TGTGCCAGCAGTATCAGGGGGGGGAGCTCCTACGAGCAGTACTTC.

CDR3 sequence (DNA): TGTGCCAGCAGCCCCGGGACCGCGGGGAGCATTCAGTACTTC. This gives the protein CASSPGTAGSIQYF. This chain connects TRBV11-2 to TRBJ2-4; possible D gene TRBD2, 6 bases. Germline CDR1 reads SGHAT; CDR2 reads FQNNGV. V was cut by 5 bases and J by 9 bases, with 17 bases left in between. The CDR3 contains 14 residues.

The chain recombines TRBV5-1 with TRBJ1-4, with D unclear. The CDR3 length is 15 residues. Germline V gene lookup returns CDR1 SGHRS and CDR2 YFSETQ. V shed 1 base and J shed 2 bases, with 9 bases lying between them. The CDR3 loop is CASSLYTRTNEKLFF. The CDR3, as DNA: TGCGCCAGCAGCTTGTATACGAGGACTAATGAAAAACTGTTTTTT.

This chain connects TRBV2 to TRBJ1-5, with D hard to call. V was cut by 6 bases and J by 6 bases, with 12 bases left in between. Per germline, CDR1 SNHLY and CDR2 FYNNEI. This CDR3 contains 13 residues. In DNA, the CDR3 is TGTGCCAGCAGGTACGCTTTGCTTCAGCCCCAGCATTTT. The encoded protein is CASRYALLQPQHF.

The CDR3 nucleotides are TGTGCCAGCAGTAACCCGGGGCGGGCCAGCACAGATACGCAGTATTTT. Protein product: CASSNPGRASTDTQYF. The V and J genes are TRBV27 and TRBJ2-3; D is tentatively TRBD1 or TRBD2 (5 bases each). V lost 5 bases to trimming and J lost 0 bases, with 15 bases between them. The CDR3 length is 16 residues. Germline CDR1 MNHEY, CDR2 SMNVEV (reference sequence).

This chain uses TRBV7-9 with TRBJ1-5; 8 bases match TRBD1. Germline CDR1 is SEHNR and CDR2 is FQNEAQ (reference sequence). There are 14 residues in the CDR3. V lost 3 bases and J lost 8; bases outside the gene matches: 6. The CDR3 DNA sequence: TGTGCCAGCAGCTTCGGGACAGGTTTGGAGCCCCAGCATTTT. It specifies CASSFGTGLEPQHF.

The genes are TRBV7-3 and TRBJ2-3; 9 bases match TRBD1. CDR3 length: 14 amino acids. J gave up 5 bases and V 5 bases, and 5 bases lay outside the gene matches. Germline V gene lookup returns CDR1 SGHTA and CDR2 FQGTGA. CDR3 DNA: TGTGCCAGCAGCCCTGGACAGGGGAGAGATACGCAGTATTTT. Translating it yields CASSPGQGRDTQYF.

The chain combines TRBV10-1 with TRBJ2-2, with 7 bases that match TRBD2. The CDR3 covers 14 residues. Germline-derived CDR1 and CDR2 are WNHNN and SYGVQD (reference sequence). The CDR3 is CAGLTGGNTGELFF. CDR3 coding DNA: TGCGCGGGGCTGACGGGAGGTAACACCGGGGAGCTGTTTTTT.

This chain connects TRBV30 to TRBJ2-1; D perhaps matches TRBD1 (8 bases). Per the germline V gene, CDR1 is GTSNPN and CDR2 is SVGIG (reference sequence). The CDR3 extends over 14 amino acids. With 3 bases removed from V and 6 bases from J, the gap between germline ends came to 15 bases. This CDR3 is CAWSTGGEINEQFF. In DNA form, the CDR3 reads TGTGCCTGGAGCACAGGGGGGGAAATCAATGAGCAGTTCTTC.

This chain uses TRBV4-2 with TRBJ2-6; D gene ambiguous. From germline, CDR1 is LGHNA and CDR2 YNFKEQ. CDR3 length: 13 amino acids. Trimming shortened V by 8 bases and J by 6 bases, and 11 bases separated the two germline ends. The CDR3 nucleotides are TGTGCCAGCCGTCCTCTGCTGGCCAACGTCCTGACTTTC. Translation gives CASRPLLANVLTF.

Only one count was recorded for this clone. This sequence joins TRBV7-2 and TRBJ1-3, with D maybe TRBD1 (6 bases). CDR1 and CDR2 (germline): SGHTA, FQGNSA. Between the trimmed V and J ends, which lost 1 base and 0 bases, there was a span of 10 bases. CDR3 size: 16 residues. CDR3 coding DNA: TGTGCCAGCAGCTTAGTGGGGGCCCGCTCTGGAAACACCATATATTTT. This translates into CASSLVGARSGNTIYF. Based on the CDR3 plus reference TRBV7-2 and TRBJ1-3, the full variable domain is GAGVSQSPSNKVTEKGKDVELRCDPISGHTALYWYRQSLGQGLEFLIYFQGNSAPDKSGLPSDRFSAERTGGSVSTLTIQRTQQEDSAVYLCASSLVGARSGNTIYFGEGSWLTVV.

The CDR3 sequence: CASRQGNPEKLFF. In DNA form, the CDR3 reads TGTGCCAGTAGACAGGGGAATCCTGAAAAACTGTTTTTT. The chain carries TRBV19 and TRBJ1-4; 7 bases agree with TRBD1. CDR3 length: 13 residues. V lost 6 bases and J lost 7; bases outside the gene matches: 5. Germline lookup yields CDR1 LNHDA and CDR2 SQIVND (reference sequence). The full variable domain, in which reference TRBV19 and TRBJ1-4 provide the parts outside the CDR3, is DGGITQSPKYLFRKEGQNVTLSCEQNLNHDAMYWYRQDPGQGLRLIYYSQIVNDFQKGDIAEGYSVSREKKESFPLTVTSAQKNPTAFYLCASRQGNPEKLFFGSGTQLSVL.

DNA of the CDR3: TGTGCCAGCCCCAAAGGGAGGGGAACGCAGCCCCAGCATTTT. Translating gives CASPKGRGTQPQHF. This rearrangement joins TRBV21-1 to TRBJ1-5. TRBV21-1 is marked as a pseudogene. This CDR3 is built from 14 residues.

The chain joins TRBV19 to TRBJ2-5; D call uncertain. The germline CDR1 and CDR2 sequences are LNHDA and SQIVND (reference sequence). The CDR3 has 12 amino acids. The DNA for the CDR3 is TGTGCTGCAGGACCCCCCGGGGAGACCCAGTACTTC. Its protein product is CAAGPPGETQYF.

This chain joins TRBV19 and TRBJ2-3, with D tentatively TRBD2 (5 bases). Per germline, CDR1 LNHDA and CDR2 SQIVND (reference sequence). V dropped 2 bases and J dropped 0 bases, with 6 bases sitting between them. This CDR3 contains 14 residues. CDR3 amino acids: CASSIRTSTDTQYF. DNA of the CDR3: TGTGCCAGTAGTATAAGGACTAGCACAGATACGCAGTATTTT.

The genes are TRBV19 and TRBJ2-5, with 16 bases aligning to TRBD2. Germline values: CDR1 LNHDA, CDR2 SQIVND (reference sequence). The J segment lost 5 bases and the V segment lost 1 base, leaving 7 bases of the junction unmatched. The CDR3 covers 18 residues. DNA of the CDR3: TGTGCCAGTAGTATAGTAGGGACTAGCGGGAGGGCCCGTGAGACCCAGTACTTC. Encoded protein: CASSIVGTSGRARETQYF.

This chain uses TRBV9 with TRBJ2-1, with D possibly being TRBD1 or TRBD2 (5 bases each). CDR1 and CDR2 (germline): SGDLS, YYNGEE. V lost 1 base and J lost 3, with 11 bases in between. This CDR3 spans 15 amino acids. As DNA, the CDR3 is TGTGCCAGCAGCGTAAGAGGGGAAATCTACAATGAGCAGTTCTTC. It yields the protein CASSVRGEIYNEQFF.